What follows describes a single T cell receptor (beta chain). The antigen remains undetermined. The data were taken from a study of T cell responses to AZD1222 COVID-19 vaccine. Study-wide results and limits: Clonal diversity was possibly underestimated, and white British individuals and females predominated among donors. The repertoires were collected only after the peak T cell response. Within unmutated variant regions lay the reported targets of nearly half of spike-specific TCRs. Spike regions recognized by vaccine-associated CD4 TCRs spanned the protein, led by 160-218 and 743-854.

This CDR3 comprises 14 residues. Germline V lookup: CDR1 MDHEN, CDR2 SYDVKM. With 7 bases removed from V and 5 bases from J, the gap between germline ends came to 15 bases. Some clones are missing from TCRdb's copy, which holds only in-frame ones; the method was immunoSEQ multiplex PCR. The repertoire includes approximately 70,000 clones, around three quarters of them detected once, and 45% to 50% sits in the top ten. This receptor was taken from an adult who received the AZD1222 COVID-19 vaccine. The sample in question was peripheral blood, obtained 28 days after the second AZD1222 dose. The chain carries TRBV28 and TRBJ1-5; D gene unclear. CDR3 protein: CASTLSWAYQPQHF. CDR3 coding DNA: TGTGCCAGCACCTTAAGTTGGGCCTATCAGCCCCAGCATTTT.